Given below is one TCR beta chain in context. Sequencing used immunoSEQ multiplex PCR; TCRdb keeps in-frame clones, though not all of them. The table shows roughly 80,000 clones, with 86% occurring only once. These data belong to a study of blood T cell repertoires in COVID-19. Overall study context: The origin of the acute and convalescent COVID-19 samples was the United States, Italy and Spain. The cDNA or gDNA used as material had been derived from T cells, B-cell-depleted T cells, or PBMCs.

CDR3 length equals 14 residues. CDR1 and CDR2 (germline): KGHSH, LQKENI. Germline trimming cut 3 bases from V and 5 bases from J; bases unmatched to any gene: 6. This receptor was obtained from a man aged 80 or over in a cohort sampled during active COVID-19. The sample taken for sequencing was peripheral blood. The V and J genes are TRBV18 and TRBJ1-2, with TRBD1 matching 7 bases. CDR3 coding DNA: TGTGCCAGCTCACCGGGACAGTACTTGTATGGCTACACCTTC. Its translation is CASSPGQYLYGYTF.